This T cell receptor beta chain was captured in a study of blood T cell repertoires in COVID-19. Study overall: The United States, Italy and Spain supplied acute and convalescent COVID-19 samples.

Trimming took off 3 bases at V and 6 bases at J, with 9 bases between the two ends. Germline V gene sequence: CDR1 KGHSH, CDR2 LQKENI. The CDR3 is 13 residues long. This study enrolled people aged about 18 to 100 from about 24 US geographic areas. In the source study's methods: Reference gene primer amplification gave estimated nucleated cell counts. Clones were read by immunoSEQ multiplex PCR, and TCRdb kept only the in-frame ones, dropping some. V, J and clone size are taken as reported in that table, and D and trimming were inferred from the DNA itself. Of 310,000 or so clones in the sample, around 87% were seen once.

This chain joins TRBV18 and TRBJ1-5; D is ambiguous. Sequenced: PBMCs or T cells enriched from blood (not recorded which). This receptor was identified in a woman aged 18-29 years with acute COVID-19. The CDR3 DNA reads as TGTGCCAGCTCACCGTCTTTGAGTCAGCCCCAGCATTTT. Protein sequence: CASSPSLSQPQHF.